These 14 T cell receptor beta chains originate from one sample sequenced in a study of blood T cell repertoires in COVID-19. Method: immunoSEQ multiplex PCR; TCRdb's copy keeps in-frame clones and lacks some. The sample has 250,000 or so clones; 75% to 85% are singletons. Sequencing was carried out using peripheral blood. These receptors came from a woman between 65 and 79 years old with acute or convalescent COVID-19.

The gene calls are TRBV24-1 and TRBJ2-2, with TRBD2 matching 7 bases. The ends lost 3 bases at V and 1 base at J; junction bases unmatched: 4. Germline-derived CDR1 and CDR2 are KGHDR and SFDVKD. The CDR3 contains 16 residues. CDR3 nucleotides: TGTGCCACCAGTGATCGACTAGCCTTGAACACCGGGGAGCTGTTTTTT. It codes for CATSDRLALNTGELFF.

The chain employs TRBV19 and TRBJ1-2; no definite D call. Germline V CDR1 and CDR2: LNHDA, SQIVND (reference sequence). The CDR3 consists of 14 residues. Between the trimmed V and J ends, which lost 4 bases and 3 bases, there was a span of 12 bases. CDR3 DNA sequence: TGTGCCAGTAGTAGGGCAGGAACCTACTATGGCTACACCTTC. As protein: CASSRAGTYYGYTF.

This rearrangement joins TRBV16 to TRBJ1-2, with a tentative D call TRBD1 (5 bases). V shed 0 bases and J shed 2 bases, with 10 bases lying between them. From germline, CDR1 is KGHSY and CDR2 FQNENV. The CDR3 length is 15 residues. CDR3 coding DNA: TGTGCCAGCAGCCAATCAGGGGCCAGCAACTATGGCTACACCTTC. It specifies CASSQSGASNYGYTF.

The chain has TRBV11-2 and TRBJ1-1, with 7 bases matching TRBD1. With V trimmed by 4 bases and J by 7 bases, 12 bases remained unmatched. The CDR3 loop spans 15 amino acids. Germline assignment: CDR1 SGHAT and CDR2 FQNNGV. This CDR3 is CASSSLLWGTDEAFF. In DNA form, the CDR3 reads TGTGCCAGCAGCTCCCTCCTATGGGGGACAGATGAAGCTTTCTTT.

The CDR3, as DNA: TGTGCCAGCACTCTCCTGGGACAGACTAATGAAAAACTGTTTTTT. It specifies CASTLLGQTNEKLFF. The genes are TRBV2 and TRBJ1-4, with 7 bases fitting TRBD1. The junction had 7 bases not matched to a gene; V was cut back by 7 bases and J by 2 bases. Germline-derived CDR1 and CDR2 are SNHLY and FYNNEI. This CDR3 region has 15 residues.

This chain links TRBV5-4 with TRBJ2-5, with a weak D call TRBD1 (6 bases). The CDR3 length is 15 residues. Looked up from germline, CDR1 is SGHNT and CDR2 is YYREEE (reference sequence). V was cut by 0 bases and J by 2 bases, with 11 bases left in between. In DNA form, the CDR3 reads TGTGCCAGCAGCTTGGGACGGACAGCACAAGAGACCCAGTACTTC. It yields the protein CASSLGRTAQETQYF.

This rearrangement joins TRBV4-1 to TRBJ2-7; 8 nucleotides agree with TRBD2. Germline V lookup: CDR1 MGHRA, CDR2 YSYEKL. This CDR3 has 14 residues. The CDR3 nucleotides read TGCGATGAGCAGGGTAGCGGGGCCTCCTACGAGCAGTACTTC. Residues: CDEQGSGASYEQYF.

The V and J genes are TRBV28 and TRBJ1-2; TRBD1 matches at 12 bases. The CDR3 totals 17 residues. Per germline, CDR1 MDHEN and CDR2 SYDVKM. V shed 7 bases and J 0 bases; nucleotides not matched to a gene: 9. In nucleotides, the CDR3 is TGTGCCAGCATCGGGGGGGACAGGGGGCGAACTAACTATGGCTACACCTTC. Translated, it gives CASIGGDRGRTNYGYTF.

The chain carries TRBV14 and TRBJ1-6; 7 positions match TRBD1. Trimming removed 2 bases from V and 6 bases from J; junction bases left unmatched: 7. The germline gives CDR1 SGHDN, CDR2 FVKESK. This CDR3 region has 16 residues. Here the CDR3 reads CASSQQQGQFNSPLHF. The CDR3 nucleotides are TGTGCCAGCAGCCAACAACAGGGACAGTTTAATTCACCCCTCCACTTT.

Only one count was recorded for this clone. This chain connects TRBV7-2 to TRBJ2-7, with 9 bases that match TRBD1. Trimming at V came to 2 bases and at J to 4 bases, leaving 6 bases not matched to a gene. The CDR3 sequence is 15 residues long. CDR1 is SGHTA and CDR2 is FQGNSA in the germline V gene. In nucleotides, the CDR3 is TGTGCCAGCAGCTTATTCCGAGGGACAGGGTACGAGCAGTACTTC. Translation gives CASSLFRGTGYEQYF. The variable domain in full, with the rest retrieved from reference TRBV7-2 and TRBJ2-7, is GAGVSQSPSNKVTEKGKDVELRCDPISGHTALYWYRQSLGQGLEFLIYFQGNSAPDKSGLPSDRFSAERTGGSVSTLTIQRTQQEDSAVYLCASSLFRGTGYEQYFGPGTRLTVT.

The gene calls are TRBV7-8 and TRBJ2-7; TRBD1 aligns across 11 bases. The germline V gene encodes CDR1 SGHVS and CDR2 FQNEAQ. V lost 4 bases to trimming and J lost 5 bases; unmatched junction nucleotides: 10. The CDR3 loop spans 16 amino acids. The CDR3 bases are TGTGCCAGCAGCTCAAACCCCGGACAGGGGGCCGACGAGCAGTACTTC. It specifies CASSSNPGQGADEQYF.

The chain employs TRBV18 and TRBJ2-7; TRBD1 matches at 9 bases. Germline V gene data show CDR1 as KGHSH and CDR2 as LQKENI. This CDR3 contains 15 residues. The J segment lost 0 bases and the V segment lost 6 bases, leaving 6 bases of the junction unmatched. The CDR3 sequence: CASSPGQGSSYEQYF. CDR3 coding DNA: TGTGCCAGCTCCCCTGGACAGGGGAGCTCCTACGAGCAGTACTTC.

As DNA, the CDR3 is TGCGCCAGCAGCTACGACTGGGCTGGGGCCAACGTCCTGACTTTC. Amino acids: CASSYDWAGANVLTF. The rearrangement uses TRBV4-3 and TRBJ2-6; the D is unclear. V was pared by 5 bases and J by 2 bases, with 10 bases between. CDR1 is LGHNA, CDR2 YSLEER, per germline. The CDR3 is 15 residues long.

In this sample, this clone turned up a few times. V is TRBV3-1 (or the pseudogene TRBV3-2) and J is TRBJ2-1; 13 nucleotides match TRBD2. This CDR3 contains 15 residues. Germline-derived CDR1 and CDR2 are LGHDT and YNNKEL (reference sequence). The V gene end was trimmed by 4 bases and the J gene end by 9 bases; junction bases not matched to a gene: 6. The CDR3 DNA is TGTGCCAGCAGCCGAACTAGCGGGGGGGCCCGTGAGCAGTTCTTC. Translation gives CASSRTSGGAREQFF.